What follows are 15 T cell receptor beta chains derived from one specimen sequenced in a study of blood T cell repertoires in COVID-19. Data came from immunoSEQ multiplex PCR; TCRdb stores just in-frame clones and leaves some out. This sample carries about 230,000 clones, 75% to 85% of them seen once, and the ten largest clones take about 1.5%. Sequencing was done on a sample of peripheral blood. The receptors stem from a woman in her 40s who had recovered from COVID-19.

This clone was seen a single time. Sequence at one end of the junction differs from germline and may be a read error. J is TRBJ2-2 and V is TRBV7-3; possibly TRBD2 for D (6 bases). The CDR3 covers 15 residues. Germline CDR1 SGHTA, CDR2 FQGTGA. CDR3 nucleotides: TGTGCCAGCAGCTTGACTAGTGAGAACCCCGGGGAGCTGTTTTTT. Translated: CASSLTSENPGELFF. Looking up the rest from reference TRBV7-3 and TRBJ2-2 gives the full variable domain: GAGVSQTPSNKVTEKGKYVELRCDPISGHTALYWYRQSLGQGPEFLIYFQGTGAADDSGLPNDRFFAVRPEGSVSTLKIQRTERGDSAVYLCASSLTSENPGELFFGEGSRLTVL.

The chain has TRBV11-3 and TRBJ1-2; D is unclear. Germline lookup yields CDR1 SGHNT and CDR2 YENEEA. Deletions cut 0 bases from V and 5 bases from J, with 4 bases between. This CDR3 has 12 residues. The CDR3 region has the DNA TGTGCCAGCAGCTTAGATTCTTATGGCTACACCTTC. Encoded protein: CASSLDSYGYTF.

The V gene is TRBV3-1 (or the pseudogene TRBV3-2), the J gene TRBJ2-2; TRBD1 agrees at 10 bases. Per the germline V gene, CDR1 is LGHDT and CDR2 is YNNKEL (reference sequence). Trimming took 6 bases from V and 11 from J; bases not matched to a gene: 15. This CDR3 contains 16 residues. The CDR3 bases are TGTGCCAGCAGGAACCGGGACAGGGGACTTTTTGCCGAGCTGTTTTTT. Its protein is CASRNRDRGLFAELFF.

V is TRBV5-6 and J is TRBJ1-1; unclear D gene. Germline values: CDR1 SGHDT, CDR2 YYEEEE. The CDR3 consists of 14 residues. Trimming left V 2 bases short and J 4 bases short, with 12 bases between. The CDR3 DNA reads as TGTGCCAGCAGCTTTTTACTGAGTGGCACTGAAGCTTTCTTT. Translated, it gives CASSFLLSGTEAFF.

CDR3 residues: CASSQDRMNTEAFF. The CDR3 coding sequence is TGCGCCAGCAGCCAGGACAGAATGAACACTGAAGCTTTCTTT. The gene calls are TRBV4-3 and TRBJ1-1; TRBD1 might be the D (6 bases). V lost 3 bases, J lost 0 bases, and 8 bases lay in between. Germline-derived CDR1 and CDR2 are LGHNA and YSLEER. This CDR3 comprises 14 residues.

This clone was seen a single time. This chain links TRBV11-1 with TRBJ2-1, with TRBD2 matching over 8 bases. Germline CDR1 reads SGHAT; CDR2 reads FQDESV (reference sequence). The CDR3 extends over 14 amino acids. V was pared by 5 bases and J by 2 bases, with 2 bases of the junction left unmatched. DNA of the CDR3: TGTGCCAGCAGCCCGCGGGAGGCCTACAATGAGCAGTTCTTC. It specifies CASSPREAYNEQFF.

This clone was seen only once. This chain links TRBV28 with TRBJ1-2; no definite D call. The CDR3 sequence is 13 residues long. V was shortened by 2 bases and J by 3 bases, with 7 bases between the two germline ends. The germline V gene encodes CDR1 MDHEN and CDR2 SYDVKM. CDR3 in amino acids: CASSLDIDYGYTF. Here the CDR3 DNA reads TGTGCCAGCAGTTTAGACATAGACTATGGCTACACCTTC.

The chain joins TRBV12-3 or TRBV12-4 to TRBJ1-1; tentative D call: TRBD1 (5 bases). Trimming removed 4 bases from V and 1 base from J, with 7 bases in between. The CDR3 sequence is 13 residues long. The CDR3 region is CASSWGRNTEAFF. As DNA, the CDR3 is TGTGCCAGCAGTTGGGGCCGGAACACTGAAGCTTTCTTT.

The genes are TRBV6-5 and TRBJ1-2, with 10 bases identical to TRBD1. Trimming took 10 bases from V and 8 from J; bases not matched to a gene: 4. Per germline, CDR1 MNHEY and CDR2 SVGAGI. CDR3 size: 11 residues. The CDR3 sequence is CATRQGAGYTF. The CDR3 DNA follows: TGTGCCACACGACAGGGGGCAGGCTACACCTTC.

V is TRBV9 and J is TRBJ1-4; no clear D gene. V was shortened by 0 bases and J by 8 bases, with 23 bases between the two germline ends. Germline CDR1 and CDR2: SGDLS and YYNGEE. The CDR3 covers 18 residues. The CDR3, as DNA: TGTGCCAGCAGCGTAGATGTTGGAGGGCCTAATAAAGTGGAAAAACTGTTTTTT. Protein product: CASSVDVGGPNKVEKLFF.

This chain uses TRBV1 with TRBJ1-3; the D segment call TRBD1 is taken from the table without a DNA check. TRBV1 is a known pseudogene. There are 21 residues in the CDR3. The CDR3 coding sequence is TGCACCAGCAGCCAAGTGCGGGAAGGGGACAGGGGACAAATCTCTGGAAACACCATATATTTT. It codes for CTSSQVREGDRGQISGNTIYF.

Only a few counts were recorded for this clone. The gene calls are TRBV27 and TRBJ2-1; 8 nucleotides match TRBD2. Per germline, CDR1 MNHEY and CDR2 SMNVEV (reference sequence). The J segment lost 3 bases and the V segment lost 0 bases, leaving 4 bases of the junction unmatched. This CDR3 spans 16 amino acids. The CDR3 protein is CASSLSGTSSYNEQFF. In nucleotides, the CDR3 is TGTGCCAGCAGTTTATCCGGGACTAGTAGCTACAATGAGCAGTTCTTC.

The chain uses TRBV11-1 and TRBJ2-7; TRBD1 is a possible D gene (6 bases). The ends were cut back, 1 base at V and 3 bases at J, with 7 bases in the middle. The CDR3 has 13 residues. Germline values: CDR1 SGHAT, CDR2 FQDESV (reference sequence). CDR3 nucleotides: TGTGCCAGCAGCTTAGTGGACAGCTACGAGCAGTACTTC. Its protein product is CASSLVDSYEQYF.

This clone was counted a single time. The chain links TRBV11-2 to TRBJ1-1; perhaps TRBD1 as D (5 bases). V dropped 5 bases and J dropped 4 bases, with 11 bases sitting between them. This CDR3 has 13 amino acids. The germline V gene has CDR1 SGHAT and CDR2 FQNNGV. The CDR3 DNA sequence: TGTGCCAGCAGCGGGGCGGATGGCACTGAAGCTTTCTTT. It yields the protein CASSGADGTEAFF.

The chain recombines TRBV27 with TRBJ2-7; perhaps TRBD1 as D (6 bases). V was trimmed by 0 bases and J by 2 bases, leaving 23 bases between them. This CDR3 is built from 19 residues. The germline V gene encodes CDR1 MNHEY and CDR2 SMNVEV (reference sequence). In nucleotides, the CDR3 is TGTGCCAGCAGTTTATCCGGCCTGATGGGCAGGGGACGGACCTACGAGCAGTACTTC. This translates into CASSLSGLMGRGRTYEQYF.